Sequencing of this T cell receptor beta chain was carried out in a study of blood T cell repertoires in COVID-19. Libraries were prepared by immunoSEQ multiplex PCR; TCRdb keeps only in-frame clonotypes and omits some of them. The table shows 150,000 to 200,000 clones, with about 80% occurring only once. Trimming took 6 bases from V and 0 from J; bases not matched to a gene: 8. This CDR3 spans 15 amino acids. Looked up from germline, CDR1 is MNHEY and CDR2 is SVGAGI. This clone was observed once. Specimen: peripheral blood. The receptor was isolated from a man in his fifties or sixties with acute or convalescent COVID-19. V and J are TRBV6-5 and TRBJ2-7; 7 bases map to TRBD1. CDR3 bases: TGTGCCAGCAGCAGGGACAGACGCCCCTCCTACGAGCAGTACTTC. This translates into CASSRDRRPSYEQYF.